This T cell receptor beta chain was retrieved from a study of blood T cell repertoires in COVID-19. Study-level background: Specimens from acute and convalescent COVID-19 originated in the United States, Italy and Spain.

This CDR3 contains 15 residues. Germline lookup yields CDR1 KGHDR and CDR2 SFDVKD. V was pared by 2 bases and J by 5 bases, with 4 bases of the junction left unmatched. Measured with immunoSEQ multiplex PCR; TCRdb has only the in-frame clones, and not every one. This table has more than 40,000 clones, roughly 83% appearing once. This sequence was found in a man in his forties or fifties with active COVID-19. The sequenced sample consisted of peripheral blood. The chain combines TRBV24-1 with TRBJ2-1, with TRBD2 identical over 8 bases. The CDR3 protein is CATSDWAAGDNEQFF. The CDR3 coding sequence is TGTGCCACCAGTGATTGGGCAGCGGGGGACAATGAGCAGTTCTTC.